This T cell receptor beta chain came from a study of cytomegalovirus exposure and HLA in healthy donors. CDR3 length: 16 amino acids. CDR1 and CDR2 (germline): MGHRA, YSYEKL. The V and J ends lost 4 bases and 5 bases, in that order; junction bases with no gene match: 11. About this clone itself: Its antigen is as yet unknown.

A multiplex PCR was run with 60 Vbeta primers and 13 Jbeta primers. Authors' processing steps: In a later analysis, approximately 73 million unique TCR beta chains included roughly 11 million shared by two or more donors. This table comes from immunoSEQ multiplex PCR, and its TCRdb copy is limited to in-frame clones, with some not included. That table is the source of V, J and clone size, and D and trimming were worked out from the DNA. The table lists 100,000 to 150,000 clones, almost 85% of them singletons. Healthy bone marrow donors made up the donor group. General observations from the study: Earlier analysis found most TCR beta V segments productive about 90% or about 30% of the time.

V usage is TRBV4-1 and J usage is TRBJ2-3, with 8 bases fitting TRBD1. Sequenced: PBMCs. This TCR derives from a boy aged 2 to 10 in good health and CMV-seronegative. In DNA, the CDR3 is TGCGCCAGCAGCCCGAAGGGACAGGCTTATGGAGATACGCAGTATTTT. Translated, it gives CASSPKGQAYGDTQYF.